This T cell receptor beta chain emerged from a study of blood T cell repertoires in COVID-19. Study-level information: Donors in the United States, Italy and Spain gave samples during acute or convalescent COVID-19. Sources were T cells, B-cell-depleted T cells, or PBMCs; the material itself was cDNA or gDNA.

CDR3 length: 16 amino acids. V dropped 4 bases and J dropped 10; count of bases not matched to a gene: 14. Germline loops: CDR1 SGHNT, CDR2 YYREEE (reference sequence). In the original workflow: By means of reference gene primer amplification, nucleated cell counts were estimated. Some clones are missing from TCRdb's copy, which holds only in-frame ones; the method was immunoSEQ multiplex PCR. The DNA gave D and trimming, while V, J and clone size come from that table. The table includes a few hundred thousand clones, 85% to 90% detected once. This chain connects TRBV5-4 to TRBJ1-6, with 7 bases identical to TRBD1. This receptor was taken from a woman aged 55-69 years with COVID-19, enrolled during active disease. The specimen was peripheral blood. CDR3 in amino acids: CASSPPGIGGDSPLHF. The CDR3 DNA follows: TGTGCCAGCAGCCCCCCCGGGATAGGGGGCGACTCACCCCTCCACTTT.